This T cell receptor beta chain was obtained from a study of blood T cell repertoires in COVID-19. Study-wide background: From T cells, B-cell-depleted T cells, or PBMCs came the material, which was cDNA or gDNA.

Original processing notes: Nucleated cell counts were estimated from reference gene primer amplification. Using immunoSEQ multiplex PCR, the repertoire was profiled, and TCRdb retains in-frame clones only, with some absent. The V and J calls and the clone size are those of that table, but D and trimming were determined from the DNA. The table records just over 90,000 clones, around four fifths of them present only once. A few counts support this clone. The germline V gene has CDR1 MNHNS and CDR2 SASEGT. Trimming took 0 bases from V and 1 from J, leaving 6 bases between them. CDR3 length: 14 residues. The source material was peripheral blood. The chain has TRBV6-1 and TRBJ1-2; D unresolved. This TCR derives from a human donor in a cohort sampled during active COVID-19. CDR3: CASSEADINYGYTF. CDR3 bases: TGTGCCAGCAGTGAAGCAGACATTAACTATGGCTACACCTTC.